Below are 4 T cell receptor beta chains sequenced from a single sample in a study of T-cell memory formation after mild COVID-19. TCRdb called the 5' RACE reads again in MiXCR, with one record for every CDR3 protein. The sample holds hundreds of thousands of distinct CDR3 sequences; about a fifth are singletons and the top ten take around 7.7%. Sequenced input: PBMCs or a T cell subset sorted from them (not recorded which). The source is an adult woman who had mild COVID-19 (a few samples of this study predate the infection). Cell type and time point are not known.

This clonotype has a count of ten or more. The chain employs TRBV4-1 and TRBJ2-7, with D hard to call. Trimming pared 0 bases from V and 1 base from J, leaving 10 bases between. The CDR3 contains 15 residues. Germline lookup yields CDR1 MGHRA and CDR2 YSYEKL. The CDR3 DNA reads TGCGCCAGCAGCCAAGAGCTGGGCAGGTCCTACGAGCAGTACTTC. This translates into CASSQELGRSYEQYF.

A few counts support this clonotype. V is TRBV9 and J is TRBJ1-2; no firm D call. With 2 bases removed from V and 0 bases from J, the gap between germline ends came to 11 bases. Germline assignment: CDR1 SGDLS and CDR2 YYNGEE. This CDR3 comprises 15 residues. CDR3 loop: CASSVVTGANYGYTF. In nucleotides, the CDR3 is TGTGCCAGCAGCGTCGTGACGGGAGCTAACTATGGCTACACCTTC.

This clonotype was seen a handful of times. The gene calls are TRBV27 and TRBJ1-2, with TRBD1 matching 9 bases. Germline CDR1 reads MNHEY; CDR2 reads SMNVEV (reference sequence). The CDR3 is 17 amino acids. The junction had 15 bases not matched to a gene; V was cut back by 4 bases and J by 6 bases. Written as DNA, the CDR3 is TGTGCCAGCAGTTCCACAGGGGGCCAAATCCTTTTGGATGGCTACACCTTC. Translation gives CASSSTGGQILLDGYTF.

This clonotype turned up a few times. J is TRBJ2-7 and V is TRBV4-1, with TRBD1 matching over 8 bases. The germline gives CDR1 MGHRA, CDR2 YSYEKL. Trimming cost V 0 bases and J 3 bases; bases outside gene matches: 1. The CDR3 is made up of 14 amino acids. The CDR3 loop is CASSQEDRVYEQYF. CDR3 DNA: TGCGCCAGCAGCCAAGAGGACAGGGTCTACGAGCAGTACTTC.